The present entry profiles one TCR beta chain with its context. In the original workflow: The authors estimated nucleated cell counts from reference gene primer amplification. TCRdb keeps only in-frame clones here, not all; method: immunoSEQ multiplex PCR. D and trimming were read from the DNA, whereas the V and J calls and clone size are those reported in that table. The sample has about 260,000 clones, 65% to 90% seen once; the top ten hold 13%. The entry originates in a study of blood T cell repertoires in COVID-19. Looking at the study overall: COVID-19 samples, acute and convalescent, were from the United States, Italy and Spain. T cells, B-cell-depleted T cells, or PBMCs supplied cDNA or gDNA.

V trimming: 6 bases; J trimming: 8 bases; junction bases outside the gene matches: 10. This CDR3 is built from 15 residues. The germline gives CDR1 MNHEY, CDR2 SVGAGI. This chain joins TRBV6-5 and TRBJ1-2; 12 bases fit TRBD1. The receptor was isolated from a human donor in a cohort sampled during active COVID-19. Sequencing was performed on peripheral blood. CDR3 residues: CASSPLGTGGHGYTF. CDR3 in DNA: TGTGCCAGCAGCCCCCTGGGGACAGGGGGCCACGGCTACACCTTC.